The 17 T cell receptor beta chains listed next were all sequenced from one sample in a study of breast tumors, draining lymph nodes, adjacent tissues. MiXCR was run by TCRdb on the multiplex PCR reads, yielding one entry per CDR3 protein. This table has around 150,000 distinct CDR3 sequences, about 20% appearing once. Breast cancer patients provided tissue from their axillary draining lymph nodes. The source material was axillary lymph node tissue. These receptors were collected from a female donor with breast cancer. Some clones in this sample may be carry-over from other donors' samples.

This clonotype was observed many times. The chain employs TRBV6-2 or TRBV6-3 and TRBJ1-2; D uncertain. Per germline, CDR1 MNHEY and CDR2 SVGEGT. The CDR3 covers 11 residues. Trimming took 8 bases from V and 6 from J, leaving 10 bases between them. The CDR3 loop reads CASFEGDGYTF. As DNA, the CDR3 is TGTGCCAGCTTCGAGGGAGATGGCTACACCTTC.

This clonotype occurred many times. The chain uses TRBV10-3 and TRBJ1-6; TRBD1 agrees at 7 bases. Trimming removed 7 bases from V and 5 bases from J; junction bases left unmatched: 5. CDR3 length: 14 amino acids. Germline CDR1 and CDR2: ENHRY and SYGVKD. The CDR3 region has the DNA TGTGCCATCATCGCCGGGACAGATAATTCACCCCTCCACTTT. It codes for CAIIAGTDNSPLHF.

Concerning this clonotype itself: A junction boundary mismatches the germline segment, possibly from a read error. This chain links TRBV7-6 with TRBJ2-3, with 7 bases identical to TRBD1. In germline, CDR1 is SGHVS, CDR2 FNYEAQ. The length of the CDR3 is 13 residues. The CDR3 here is CAGSSRQGGTQYF. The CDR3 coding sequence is TGTGCCGGCAGTAGCAGACAGGGTGGCACGCAGTATTTT. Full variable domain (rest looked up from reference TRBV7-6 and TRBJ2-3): GAGVSQSPRYKVTKRGQDVALRCDPISGHVSLYWYRQALGQGPEFLTYFNYEAQQDKSGLPNDRFSAERPEGSISTLTIQRTEQRDSAMYRCAGSSRQGGTQYFGPGTRLTVL.

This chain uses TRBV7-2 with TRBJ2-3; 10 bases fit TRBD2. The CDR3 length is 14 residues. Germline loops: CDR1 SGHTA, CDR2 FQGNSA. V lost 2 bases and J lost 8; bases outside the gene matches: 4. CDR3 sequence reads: CASSLPSGSVTQYF. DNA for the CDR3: TGTGCCAGCAGCTTACCTAGCGGGAGCGTTACGCAGTATTTT.

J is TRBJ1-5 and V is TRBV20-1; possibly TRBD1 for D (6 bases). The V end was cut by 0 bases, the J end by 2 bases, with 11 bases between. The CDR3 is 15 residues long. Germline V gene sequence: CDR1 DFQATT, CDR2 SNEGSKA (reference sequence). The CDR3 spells CSARDPAGGNQPQHF. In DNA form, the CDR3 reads TGCAGTGCTAGAGATCCCGCAGGGGGCAATCAGCCCCAGCATTTT.

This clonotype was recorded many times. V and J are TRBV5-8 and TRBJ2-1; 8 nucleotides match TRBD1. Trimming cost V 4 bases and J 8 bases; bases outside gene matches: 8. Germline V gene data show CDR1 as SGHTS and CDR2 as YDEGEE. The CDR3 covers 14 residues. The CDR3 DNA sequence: TGTGCCAGCAGCCCCGGGACAGGTCGGTATGAGCAGTTCTTC. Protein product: CASSPGTGRYEQFF.

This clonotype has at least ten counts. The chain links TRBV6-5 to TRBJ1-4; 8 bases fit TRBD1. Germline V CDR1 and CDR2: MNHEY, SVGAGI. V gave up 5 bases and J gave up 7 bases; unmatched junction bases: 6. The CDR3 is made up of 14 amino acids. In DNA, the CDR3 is TGTGCCAGCAGTCGACAGGGGCAGAGTGAAAAACTGTTTTTT. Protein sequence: CASSRQGQSEKLFF.

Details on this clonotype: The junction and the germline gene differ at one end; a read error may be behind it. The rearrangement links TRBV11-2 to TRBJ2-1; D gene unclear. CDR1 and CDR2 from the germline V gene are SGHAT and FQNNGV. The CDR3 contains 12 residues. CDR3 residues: CASSLEHNEQLF. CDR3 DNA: TGTGCCAGCAGCTTAGAGCACAATGAGCAGTTGTTC.

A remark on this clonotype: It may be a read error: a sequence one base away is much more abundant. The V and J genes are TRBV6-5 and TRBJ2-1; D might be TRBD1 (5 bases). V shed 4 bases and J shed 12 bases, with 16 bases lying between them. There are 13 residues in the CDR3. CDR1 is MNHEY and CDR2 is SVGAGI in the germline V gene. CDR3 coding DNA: TGTGCCAGCAGTTTGGGCTACAGGCGAGTGCAGTTCTTC. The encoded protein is CASSLGYRRVQFF.

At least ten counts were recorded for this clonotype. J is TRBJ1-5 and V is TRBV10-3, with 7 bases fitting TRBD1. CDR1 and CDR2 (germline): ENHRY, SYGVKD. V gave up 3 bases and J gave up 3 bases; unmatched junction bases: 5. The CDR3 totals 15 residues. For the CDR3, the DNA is TGTGCCATCAGTGACCAACAGGGGACCAATCAGCCCCAGCATTTT. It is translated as CAISDQQGTNQPQHF.

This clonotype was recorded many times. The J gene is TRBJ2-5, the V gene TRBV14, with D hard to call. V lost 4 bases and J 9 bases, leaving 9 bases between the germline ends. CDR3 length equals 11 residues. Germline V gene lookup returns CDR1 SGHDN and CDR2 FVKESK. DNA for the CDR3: TGTGCCAGCAGCCCCCGAAGTGCCCAGTACTTC. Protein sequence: CASSPRSAQYF.

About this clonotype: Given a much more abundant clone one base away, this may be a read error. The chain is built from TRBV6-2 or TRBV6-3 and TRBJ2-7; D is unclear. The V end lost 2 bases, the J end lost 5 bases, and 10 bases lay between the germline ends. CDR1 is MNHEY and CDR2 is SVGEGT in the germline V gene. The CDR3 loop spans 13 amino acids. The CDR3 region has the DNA TGTGCCAGCAGTTACACCGGACGTGACGAGCAGTACTTC. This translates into CASSYTGRDEQYF.

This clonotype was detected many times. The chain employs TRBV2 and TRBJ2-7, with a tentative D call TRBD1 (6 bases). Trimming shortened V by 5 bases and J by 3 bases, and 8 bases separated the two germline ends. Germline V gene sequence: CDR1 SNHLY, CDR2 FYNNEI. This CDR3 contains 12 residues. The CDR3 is CASSRDIYEQYF. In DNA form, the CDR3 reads TGTGCCAGCAGTAGGGACATCTACGAGCAGTACTTC.

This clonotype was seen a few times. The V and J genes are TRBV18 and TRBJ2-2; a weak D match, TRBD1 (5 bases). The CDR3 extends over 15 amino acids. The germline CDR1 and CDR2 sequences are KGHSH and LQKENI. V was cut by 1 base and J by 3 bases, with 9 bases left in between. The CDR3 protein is CASSPQQVDTGELFF. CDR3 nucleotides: TGTGCCAGCTCACCACAACAGGTGGACACCGGGGAGCTGTTTTTT. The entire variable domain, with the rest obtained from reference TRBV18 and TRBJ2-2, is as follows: NAGVMQNPRHLVRRRGQEARLRCSPMKGHSHVYWYRQLPEEGLKFMVYLQKENIIDESGMPKERFSAEFPKEGPSILRIQQVVRGDSAAYFCASSPQQVDTGELFFGEGSRLTVL.

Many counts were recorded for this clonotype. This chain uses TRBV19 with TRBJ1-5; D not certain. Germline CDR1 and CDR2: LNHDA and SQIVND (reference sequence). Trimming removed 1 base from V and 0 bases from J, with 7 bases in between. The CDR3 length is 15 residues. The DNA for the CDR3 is TGTGCCAGTAGTATAGCCCGGGGTAGCAATCAGCCCCAGCATTTT. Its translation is CASSIARGSNQPQHF.

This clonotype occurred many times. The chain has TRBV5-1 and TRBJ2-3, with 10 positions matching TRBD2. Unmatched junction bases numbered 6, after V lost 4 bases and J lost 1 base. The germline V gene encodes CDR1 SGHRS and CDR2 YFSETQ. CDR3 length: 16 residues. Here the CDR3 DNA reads TGCGCCAGCAGCCGGAGCGGGAGGGCAGGCACAGATACGCAGTATTTT. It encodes CASSRSGRAGTDTQYF.

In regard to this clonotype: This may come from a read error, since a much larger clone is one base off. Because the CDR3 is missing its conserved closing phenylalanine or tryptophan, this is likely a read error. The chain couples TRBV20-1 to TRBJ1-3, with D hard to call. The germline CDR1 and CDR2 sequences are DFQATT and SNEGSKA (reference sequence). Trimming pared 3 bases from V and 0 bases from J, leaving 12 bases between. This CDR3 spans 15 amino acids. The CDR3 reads CSASPVEFSGNTIYS. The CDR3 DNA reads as TGCAGTGCTAGCCCAGTTGAGTTCTCTGGAAACACCATATATTCT.